The 23 T cell receptor beta chains below come from one sample, sequenced in a study of blood T cell repertoires in COVID-19. TCRdb's copy holds only in-frame clones and misses some; the assay was immunoSEQ multiplex PCR. The sample includes around 99,000 clones, approximately 84% of them seen just once. Sequencing input: peripheral blood. These receptors originate from a woman between 50 and 59 years old with acute or convalescent COVID-19.

The rearrangement uses TRBV7-2 and TRBJ1-3; possible D gene TRBD1, 5 bases. Germline V lookup: CDR1 SGHTA, CDR2 FQGNSA. The CDR3 covers 13 residues. Trimming cost V 5 bases and J 9 bases, with 14 bases left between them. The CDR3 nucleotides are TGTGCCAGCAGCCCGAATTTTCAGGGCACCATATATTTT. It translates to CASSPNFQGTIYF.

This rearrangement joins TRBV28 to TRBJ1-3; 8 nucleotides agree with TRBD1. The CDR3 loop spans 15 amino acids. Germline V CDR1 and CDR2: MDHEN, SYDVKM. V gave up 5 bases and J gave up 4 bases; unmatched junction bases: 7. This CDR3 reads CASSLSGTGGNTIYF. CDR3 nucleotides: TGTGCCAGCAGTCTTTCCGGGACAGGCGGAAACACCATATATTTT.

The V call is TRBV5-1, the J call TRBJ2-5; 8 bases agree with TRBD1. Germline loops: CDR1 SGHRS, CDR2 YFSETQ. V trimming: 5 bases; J trimming: 5 bases; junction bases outside the gene matches: 8. There are 14 residues in the CDR3. Here the CDR3 reads CASRSGQGYETQYF. DNA of the CDR3: TGCGCCAGCAGATCCGGACAGGGCTACGAGACCCAGTACTTC.

The chain couples TRBV6-5 to TRBJ1-4; 9 bases align to TRBD1. This CDR3 is built from 14 residues. Germline V CDR1 and CDR2: MNHEY, SVGAGI. V was pared by 3 bases and J by 7 bases, with 3 bases of the junction left unmatched. The CDR3 sequence: CASSYRDRVEKLFF. The CDR3 DNA sequence: TGTGCCAGCAGTTATAGGGACAGGGTTGAAAAACTGTTTTTT.

The genes are TRBV6-5 and TRBJ2-2, with a possible D match to TRBD1 (6 bases). The CDR3 sequence is 14 residues long. Germline CDR1 and CDR2: MNHEY and SVGAGI. V was shortened by 7 bases and J by 1 base, with 10 bases between the two germline ends. The CDR3 sequence is CASTGTMNTGELFF. The CDR3 bases are TGTGCCAGCACCGGGACAATGAACACCGGGGAGCTGTTTTTT.

In this sample, this clone turned up a few times. J is TRBJ1-1 and V is TRBV10-3; D gene unclear. Germline CDR1 and CDR2: ENHRY and SYGVKD. The CDR3 covers 13 residues. V dropped 6 bases and J dropped 0 bases, with 8 bases sitting between them. The CDR3, as DNA: TGTGCCATCAGCGTGAGCCTGAACACTGAAGCTTTCTTT. Protein product: CAISVSLNTEAFF.

The rearrangement uses TRBV5-4 and TRBJ1-1, with 7 bases aligning to TRBD1. Germline trimming cut 4 bases from V and 0 bases from J; bases unmatched to any gene: 3. The CDR3 length is 14 residues. Germline V lookup: CDR1 SGHNT, CDR2 YYREEE (reference sequence). The CDR3 nucleotides are TGTGCCAGCAGCCTGGACAGGATGAACACTGAAGCTTTCTTT. Translation gives CASSLDRMNTEAFF. The whole variable domain, filled in from reference TRBV5-4 and TRBJ1-1, reads ETGVTQSPTHLIKTRGQQVTLRCSSQSGHNTVSWYQQALGQGPQFIFQYYREEENGRGNFPPRFSGLQFPNYSSELNVNALELDDSALYLCASSLDRMNTEAFFGQGTRLTVV.

This clone was detected only a few times. This chain's CDR3 is CASSLQISDTEAFF. CDR3 DNA: TGTGCCAGCAGCTTACAAATCTCCGACACTGAAGCTTTCTTT. The chain couples TRBV9 to TRBJ1-1; unclear D gene. The V end lost 4 bases, the J end lost 3 bases, and 13 bases lay between the germline ends. This CDR3 has 14 residues. Germline CDR1 is SGDLS and CDR2 is YYNGEE.

The chain uses TRBV18 and TRBJ1-2; TRBD1 agrees at 10 bases. Germline loops: CDR1 KGHSH, CDR2 LQKENI. This CDR3 contains 15 residues. Unmatched junction bases numbered 4, after V lost 3 bases and J lost 3 bases. CDR3 in DNA: TGTGCCAGCTCACCCCGGGACAGGGGCTACTATGGCTACACCTTC. Its protein is CASSPRDRGYYGYTF. The full variable domain, rest sourced from reference TRBV18 and TRBJ1-2, is NAGVMQNPRHLVRRRGQEARLRCSPMKGHSHVYWYRQLPEEGLKFMVYLQKENIIDESGMPKERFSAEFPKEGPSILRIQQVVRGDSAAYFCASSPRDRGYYGYTFGSGTRLTVV.

The CDR3: CASSLQGFSNQPQHF. The CDR3 coding sequence is TGTGCCAGCAGCTTACAGGGGTTTAGCAATCAGCCCCAGCATTTT. The rearrangement joins TRBV5-5 to TRBJ1-5; 7 bases match TRBD1. The trim removed 2 bases at V and 0 bases at J, leaving 2 bases unmatched. This CDR3 is built from 15 residues. CDR1 SGHKS and CDR2 YYEKEE come from the germline V gene (reference sequence).

This clone was seen a single time. J is TRBJ2-6 and V is TRBV5-1; 7 bases fit TRBD1. Germline assignment: CDR1 SGHRS and CDR2 YFSETQ. V was clipped by 7 bases and J by 0 bases; unmatched bases: 16. The CDR3 totals 19 residues. The CDR3 nucleotides are TGCGCCAGCGCACGGGGACAGCCGAAGGGCTACTCTGGGGCCAACGTCCTGACTTTC. This sequence encodes CASARGQPKGYSGANVLTF.

This clone was found once. The rearrangement joins TRBV12-3 or TRBV12-4 to TRBJ2-7, with D perhaps matching TRBD1 (6 bases). V lost 3 bases to trimming and J lost 1 base, with 7 bases between them. CDR3 size: 13 residues. The CDR3 nucleotides are TGTGCCAGCAGTTTGGACAGATCCTACGAGCAGTACTTC. It encodes CASSLDRSYEQYF.

The rearrangement joins TRBV19 to TRBJ2-3; D is possibly TRBD2 (6 bases). The CDR3 covers 16 residues. Looked up from germline, CDR1 is LNHDA and CDR2 is SQIVND (reference sequence). V lost 5 bases and J lost 4, with 19 bases in between. CDR3 sequence: CASSAGGRGRPDTQYF. In DNA form, the CDR3 reads TGTGCCAGTAGTGCCGGCGGGCGGGGCCGTCCAGATACGCAGTATTTT.

The rearrangement uses TRBV3-1 (or the pseudogene TRBV3-2) and TRBJ1-2; 7 bases are shared with TRBD1. With 3 bases clipped from V and 5 bases from J, the junction kept 12 bases outside the gene matches. CDR3 length: 16 residues. Germline-derived CDR1 and CDR2 are LGHDT and YNNKEL (reference sequence). The DNA of the CDR3 is TGTGCCAGCAGCCAGGGCCCGGGACAGAGGATTTATGGCTACACCTTC. Its protein is CASSQGPGQRIYGYTF.

The chain employs TRBV5-4 and TRBJ1-2, with 9 bases that match TRBD1. Germline-derived CDR1 and CDR2 are SGHNT and YYREEE (reference sequence). The ends lost 4 bases at V and 8 bases at J; junction bases unmatched: 18. The CDR3 is 17 residues long. CDR3 sequence reads: CASSPGGTGPQRGGYTF. In DNA form, the CDR3 reads TGTGCCAGCAGCCCGGGAGGGACAGGGCCTCAACGGGGGGGCTACACCTTC.

In this sample, this clone turned up once. The rearrangement links TRBV18 to TRBJ1-1; TRBD1 agrees at 7 bases. The V gene's germline CDR1 is KGHSH and CDR2 LQKENI. CDR3 length equals 14 residues. J lost 4 bases, V lost 6 bases, and 8 bases had no gene match. The chain's CDR3 is CASSQDRVGTEAFF. The CDR3 region has the DNA TGTGCCAGCTCGCAAGACAGGGTGGGCACTGAAGCTTTCTTT.

The chain is built from TRBV2 and TRBJ1-3, with no clear D. This CDR3 spans 14 amino acids. Germline loops: CDR1 SNHLY, CDR2 FYNNEI. Between the trimmed V and J ends, which lost 9 bases and 2 bases, there was a span of 14 bases. CDR3 residues: CASGGQVAGNTIYF. In nucleotides, the CDR3 is TGTGCCAGTGGAGGGCAAGTGGCTGGAAACACCATATATTTT.

The chain couples TRBV7-6 to TRBJ1-2; D perhaps matches TRBD1 (6 bases). Trimming left V 3 bases short and J 8 bases short, with 13 bases between. CDR1 and CDR2 (germline): SGHVS, FNYEAQ. CDR3 length: 13 amino acids. In nucleotides, the CDR3 is TGTGCCAGCAGCTTTTTCAGGGGCTGGGGCTACACCTTC. Translation: CASSFFRGWGYTF. The full variable domain, completed using reference TRBV7-6 and TRBJ1-2, is GAGVSQSPRYKVTKRGQDVALRCDPISGHVSLYWYRQALGQGPEFLTYFNYEAQQDKSGLPNDRFSAERPEGSISTLTIQRTEQRDSAMYRCASSFFRGWGYTFGSGTRLTVV.

This clone has a single count. This CDR3 reads CASSAPLAGAPDTQYF. In DNA form, the CDR3 reads TGCGCCAGCAGCGCCCCCCTAGCGGGGGCCCCAGATACGCAGTATTTT. V is TRBV5-1 and J is TRBJ2-3; TRBD2 agrees at 10 bases. CDR1 SGHRS and CDR2 YFSETQ come from the germline V gene. The CDR3 is 16 residues long. J lost 4 bases, V lost 4 bases, and 9 bases had no gene match. The whole variable domain, filled in from reference TRBV5-1 and TRBJ2-3, reads KAGVTQTPRYLIKTRGQQVTLSCSPISGHRSVSWYQQTPGQGLQFLFEYFSETQRNKGNFPGRFSGRQFSNSRSEMNVSTLELGDSALYLCASSAPLAGAPDTQYFGPGTRLTVL.

This sequence joins TRBV5-1 and TRBJ1-3; no clear D. CDR3 size: 14 residues. Germline V gives CDR1 SGHRS, CDR2 YFSETQ. With 0 bases removed from V and 0 bases from J, the gap between germline ends came to 4 bases. Here the CDR3 reads CASSLDGSGNTIYF. The CDR3 bases are TGCGCCAGCAGCTTGGACGGCTCTGGAAACACCATATATTTT.

This chain connects TRBV5-4 to TRBJ2-3; possibly TRBD2 for D (6 bases). Trimming removed 4 bases at V and 5 bases at J, with 14 bases between. The CDR3 totals 14 residues. Germline CDR1 is SGHNT and CDR2 is YYREEE (reference sequence). The CDR3 sequence: CASSQKMGGDTQYF. CDR3 nucleotide sequence: TGTGCCAGCAGCCAAAAGATGGGGGGAGATACGCAGTATTTT.

This chain links TRBV6-5 with TRBJ2-2; TRBD2 agrees at 9 bases. The CDR3 consists of 16 residues. V lost 4 bases to trimming and J lost 1 base; unmatched junction nucleotides: 4. The V gene's germline CDR1 is MNHEY and CDR2 SVGAGI. CDR3 region: CASSWLAGENTGELFF. DNA of the CDR3: TGTGCCAGCAGTTGGTTAGCGGGGGAGAACACCGGGGAGCTGTTTTTT.

This clone was seen a few times. The chain combines TRBV19 with TRBJ2-2; no clear D gene. V lost 7 bases and J 2 bases, leaving 14 bases between the germline ends. This CDR3 comprises 15 residues. CDR1 is LNHDA, CDR2 SQIVND, per germline (reference sequence). CDR3 sequence reads: CASTIYSLNTGELFF. The CDR3 DNA sequence: TGTGCCAGTACTATTTACAGCCTCAACACCGGGGAGCTGTTTTTT.